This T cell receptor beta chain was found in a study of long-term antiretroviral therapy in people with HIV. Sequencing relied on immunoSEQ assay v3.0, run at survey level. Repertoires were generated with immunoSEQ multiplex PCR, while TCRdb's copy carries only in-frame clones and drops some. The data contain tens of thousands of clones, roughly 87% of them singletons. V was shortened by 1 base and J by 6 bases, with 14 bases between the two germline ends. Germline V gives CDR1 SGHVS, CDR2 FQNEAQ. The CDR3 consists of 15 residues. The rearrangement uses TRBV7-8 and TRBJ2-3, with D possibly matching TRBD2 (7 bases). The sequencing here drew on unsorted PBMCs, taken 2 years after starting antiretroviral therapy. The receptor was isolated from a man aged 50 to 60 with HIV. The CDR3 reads CASSLVRGALDTQYF. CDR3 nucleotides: TGTGCCAGCAGCTTAGTACGGGGGGCGCTTGATACGCAGTATTTT.